This note documents a single T cell receptor (beta chain) sequence. Its target is unknown. Germline lookup yields CDR1 SQVTM and CDR2 ANQGSEA. This CDR3 contains 14 residues. V dropped 7 bases and J dropped 1 base, with 16 bases sitting between them. The data were obtained in a study of cytomegalovirus exposure and HLA in healthy donors. Findings and caveats of the study: Later analysis showed most CMV-associated TCR beta chains appearing HLA-restricted.

PCR amplification relied on 60 Vbeta primers (plus 13 Jbeta primers). Profiling relied on immunoSEQ multiplex PCR, and the TCRdb table lists in-frame clones only, not all of them. Of 140,000 to 150,000 clones in the sample, about 10% are singletons; the top ten hold under 2%. This chain connects TRBV29-1 to TRBJ2-5, with D perhaps TRBD2 (7 bases). What was sequenced was PBMCs. The clonotype was recovered from a man aged 50-60 years in good health and CMV-seronegative. This CDR3 reads CSAEGRGSQETQYF. CDR3 in DNA: TGCAGCGCGGAGGGGAGGGGGAGCCAAGAGACCCAGTACTTC.